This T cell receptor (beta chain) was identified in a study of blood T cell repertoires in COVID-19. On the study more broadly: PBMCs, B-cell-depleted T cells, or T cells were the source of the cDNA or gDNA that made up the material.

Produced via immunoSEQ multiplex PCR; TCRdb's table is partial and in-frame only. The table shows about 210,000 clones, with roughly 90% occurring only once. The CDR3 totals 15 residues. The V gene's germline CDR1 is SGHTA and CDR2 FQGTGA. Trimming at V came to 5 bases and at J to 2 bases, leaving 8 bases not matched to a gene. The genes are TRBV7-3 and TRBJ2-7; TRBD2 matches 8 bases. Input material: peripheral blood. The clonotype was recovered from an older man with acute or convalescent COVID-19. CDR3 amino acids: CASSPTSGPAYEQYF. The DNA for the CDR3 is TGTGCCAGCAGCCCCACTAGCGGACCTGCCTACGAGCAGTACTTC.